Following are 21 T cell receptor beta chains from one sample sequenced in a study of control samples from healthy donors and cancer patients. Clones were read by immunoSEQ multiplex PCR, and TCRdb kept only the in-frame ones, dropping some. The table lists roughly 95,000 clones, roughly 92% of them singletons. Material for sequencing was blood. Receptors were obtained from a human donor in good health. The donor label of this sample is uncertain.

Written as DNA, the CDR3 is TGTGCCAGCAGCTTAGGTGTCAACTATGGCTACACCTTC. Translating gives CASSLGVNYGYTF. The chain couples TRBV7-6 to TRBJ1-2, with no clear D. V lost 1 base to trimming and J lost 2 bases, with 5 bases between them. The CDR3 has 13 amino acids. CDR1 SGHVS and CDR2 FNYEAQ come from the germline V gene.

The chain couples TRBV6-5 to TRBJ2-2; D might be TRBD2 (5 bases). The CDR3 covers 14 residues. Germline CDR1 MNHEY, CDR2 SVGAGI. V was cut by 6 bases and J by 5 bases, with 13 bases left in between. DNA for the CDR3: TGTGCCAGCAGCCACTTACCGGGGACCGGGGAGCTGTTTTTT. This gives the protein CASSHLPGTGELFF.

The chain uses TRBV21-1 and TRBJ2-3; the table gives TRBD1 as D, unverified against the DNA. TRBV21-1 represents a pseudogene. The CDR3 covers 16 residues. In nucleotides, the CDR3 is TGTGCCAGCAGCGCGTCCGGGACAAAGGGCCCAGATACGCAGTATTTT. It encodes CASSASGTKGPDTQYF.

The V gene is TRBV3-1 (or the pseudogene TRBV3-2), the J gene TRBJ1-1; TRBD1 matches at 7 bases. V shed 4 bases, J shed 8 bases, and the junction held 10 bases outside the gene matches. The CDR3 length is 14 residues. In germline, CDR1 is LGHDT, CDR2 YNNKEL (reference sequence). CDR3 sequence (DNA): TGTGCCAGCAGCCCAGGGACAGCCGGTGGGGAAGCTTTCTTT. As protein: CASSPGTAGGEAFF.

V gene TRBV24-1 combines with J gene TRBJ2-1; D unclear. This CDR3 comprises 15 residues. The V end lost 4 bases, the J end lost 4 bases, and 13 bases lay between the germline ends. The germline gives CDR1 KGHDR, CDR2 SFDVKD. CDR3 nucleotide sequence: TGTGCCACCAGTGACGGGTTATTACAATACAATGAGCAGTTCTTC. It encodes CATSDGLLQYNEQFF.

The chain uses TRBV10-3 and TRBJ1-6; the D is unclear. CDR3 length: 12 residues. V gave up 5 bases and J gave up 3 bases, with 2 bases separating them. Germline values: CDR1 ENHRY, CDR2 SYGVKD. The chain's CDR3 is CAISNYNSPLHF. CDR3 bases: TGTGCCATCAGTAACTATAATTCACCCCTCCACTTT.

The chain joins TRBV5-5 to TRBJ1-3; D is undetermined. Trimming removed 0 bases from V and 0 bases from J, with 7 bases in between. This CDR3 comprises 15 residues. Germline CDR1 and CDR2: SGHKS and YYEKEE (reference sequence). CDR3 in amino acids: CASSLGALSGNTIYF. The DNA for the CDR3 is TGTGCCAGCAGCTTGGGGGCTCTCTCTGGAAACACCATATATTTT.

The chain links TRBV19 to TRBJ2-3; possibly TRBD1 for D (6 bases). CDR1 is LNHDA, CDR2 SQIVND, per germline (reference sequence). The CDR3 extends over 13 amino acids. The V end was cut by 7 bases, the J end by 4 bases, with 12 bases between. The CDR3 bases are TGTGCCAGTAATGGCAGGGGCTCAGATACGCAGTATTTT. This codes for CASNGRGSDTQYF.

Comment on this clone: A junction end diverges from the germline sequence, so it may reflect a read error. The genes are TRBV15 and TRBJ1-1; D is uncertain. CDR3 length: 14 amino acids. Germline CDR1 reads LNHNV; CDR2 reads YYDKDF (reference sequence). CDR3 loop: CATSRDSVASPRDF. The CDR3 region has the DNA TGTGCCACCAGCAGAGATTCGGTCGCCTCCCCAAGGGACTTT. The variable domain in full, completed from reference TRBV15 and TRBJ1-1, reads DAMVIQNPRYQVTQFGKPVTLSCSQTLNHNVMYWYQQKSSQAPKLLFHYYDKDFNNEADTPDNFQSRRPNTSFCFLDIRSPGLGDTAMYLCATSRDSVASPRDFGQGTRLTVV.

On this clone: Other DNA sequences in the same sample also yield this CDR3. CDR3 sequence (DNA): TGTGCCAGCAGCCCCCGGTCGAGCTCCTACAATGAGCAGTTCTTC. Its protein is CASSPRSSSYNEQFF. The J gene is TRBJ2-1, the V gene TRBV11-3; D call uncertain. V lost 5 bases and J 0 bases, leaving 11 bases between the germline ends. Germline V gene data show CDR1 as SGHNT and CDR2 as YENEEA. The CDR3 runs 15 residues.

V usage is TRBV19 and J usage is TRBJ1-1; a weak D match, TRBD1 (6 bases). The V gene's germline CDR1 is LNHDA and CDR2 SQIVND (reference sequence). Trimming took 4 bases from V and 1 from J, leaving 13 bases between them. CDR3 length: 15 amino acids. This CDR3 reads CASSTDRQTNTEAFF. Here the CDR3 DNA reads TGTGCCAGTAGTACGGACAGACAGACGAACACTGAAGCTTTCTTT.

In this sample, this clone turned up a few times. The rearrangement links TRBV6-5 to TRBJ1-1, with 7 bases identical to TRBD1. The CDR3 contains 14 residues. In germline, CDR1 is MNHEY, CDR2 SVGAGI. V dropped 6 bases and J dropped 1; count of bases not matched to a gene: 5. The CDR3 is CASRRDSSNTEAFF. The CDR3 nucleotides are TGTGCCAGCAGACGGGACAGCTCGAACACTGAAGCTTTCTTT.

The chain uses TRBV30 and TRBJ1-1, with D unclear. Germline-derived CDR1 and CDR2 are GTSNPN and SVGIG (reference sequence). Trimming pared 0 bases from V and 2 bases from J, leaving 10 bases between. CDR3 length: 14 amino acids. CDR3 loop: CAWSVRPVNTEAFF. CDR3 DNA: TGTGCCTGGAGTGTACGGCCGGTTAACACTGAAGCTTTCTTT. The entire variable domain, with the rest obtained from reference TRBV30 and TRBJ1-1, is as follows: SQTIHQWPATLVQPVGSPLSLECTVEGTSNPNLYWYRQAAGRGLQLLFYSVGIGQISSEVPQNLSASRPQDRQFILSSKKLLLSDSGFYLCAWSVRPVNTEAFFGQGTRLTVV.

The chain links TRBV15 to TRBJ2-7; possible D gene TRBD2, 5 bases. V was clipped by 1 base and J by 1 base, with 5 bases between them. Germline CDR1 reads LNHNV; CDR2 reads YYDKDF (reference sequence). The length of the CDR3 is 13 residues. This CDR3 reads CATSRGLSYEQYV. CDR3 bases: TGTGCCACCAGCAGAGGACTATCCTACGAGCAGTACGTC.

The sample holds one count of this clone. This chain uses TRBV11-2 with TRBJ1-1; 7 positions agree with TRBD1. The V and J ends lost 3 bases and 5 bases, in that order; junction bases with no gene match: 6. The CDR3 has 14 amino acids. CDR1 and CDR2 (germline): SGHAT, FQNNGV. The CDR3 bases are TGTGCCAGCAGCTTCCGAAGGGGGCGGACTGAAGCTTTCTTT. Its translation is CASSFRRGRTEAFF.

The chain employs TRBV15 and TRBJ2-2; the D is unclear. CDR3 size: 18 residues. Trimming took off 1 base at V and 0 bases at J, with 15 bases between the two ends. CDR1 and CDR2 from the germline V gene are LNHNV and YYDKDF (reference sequence). The CDR3 sequence: CATSRAPRGVANTGELFF. CDR3 in DNA: TGTGCCACCAGCAGAGCCCCTCGTGGGGTAGCGAACACCGGGGAGCTGTTTTTT.

The rearrangement uses TRBV21-1 and TRBJ1-1. TRBV21-1 is a pseudogene locus. CDR3 length equals 18 residues. The CDR3 DNA sequence: TGTGCCAGCAGCAAAGACGATCGGAGGCAGGGTGTGAACACTGAAGCTTTCTTT. Its protein is CASSKDDRRQGVNTEAFF.

CDR3 bases: TGCGCCAGCACAGCCGGGACAGGGGGAGGCGGGGAGCTGTTTTTT. Protein: CASTAGTGGGGELFF. The V call is TRBV5-1, the J call TRBJ2-2; 11 bases line up with TRBD1. The CDR3 loop spans 15 amino acids. Germline V gives CDR1 SGHRS, CDR2 YFSETQ. Trimming took 6 bases from V and 7 from J; bases not matched to a gene: 8.

V usage is TRBV19 and J usage is TRBJ1-3; D is unresolved. The CDR3 consists of 17 residues. V was shortened by 2 bases and J by 1 base, with 15 bases between the two germline ends. Germline CDR1 is LNHDA and CDR2 is SQIVND (reference sequence). The CDR3 nucleotides read TGTGCCAGTAGTATAAGGGCCACTCGAAGGTCTGGAAACACCATATATTTT. Amino acids: CASSIRATRRSGNTIYF.

V and J are TRBV11-2 and TRBJ1-1; D perhaps matches TRBD1 (5 bases). Trimming shortened V by 5 bases and J by 5 bases, and 15 bases separated the two germline ends. Germline-derived CDR1 and CDR2 are SGHAT and FQNNGV. The CDR3 runs to 14 residues. The CDR3 sequence is CASSEQGLLTEAFF. CDR3 nucleotides: TGTGCCAGCAGCGAGCAGGGACTTTTGACTGAAGCTTTCTTT.

CDR3 in amino acids: CASSLVTNTEAFF. The CDR3 DNA reads as TGTGCCAGCAGCTTAGTAACGAACACTGAAGCTTTCTTT. The rearrangement links TRBV7-6 to TRBJ1-1; no clear D gene. CDR3 size: 13 residues. Trimming removed 1 base at V and 1 base at J, with 4 bases between. CDR1 SGHVS and CDR2 FNYEAQ come from the germline V gene.